This T cell receptor beta chain was observed in a study of CD8 T cells in Susac syndrome. Random hexamers were used to reverse transcribe the RNA input (about 0.5 to 1 ug). An immunoSEQ multiplex PCR generated amplified TCR beta CDR3 products spanning 54 Vbeta and 13 Jbeta. TCRdb called the immunoSEQ multiplex PCR reads again in MiXCR, with one record for every CDR3 protein. The sample records about 240,000 distinct CDR3 sequences, 90% to 96% being singletons. Study observations and caveats: There was no clonal expansion in the CD4+ T cell repertoires of Susac syndrome. An acknowledgment was made by the study that its TCR sequencing and HLA analysis involved relatively few individuals.

The CDR3 is 13 residues long. CDR1 and CDR2 from the germline V gene are SGHAT and FQNNGV. V was shortened by 1 base and J by 5 bases, with 8 bases between the two germline ends. About this clonotype itself: The target antigen is unknown.

The chain links TRBV11-2 to TRBJ1-2, with D hard to call. Sequencing used CD4+ T cells from PBMCs. This clonotype was sampled from a human donor with Susac syndrome. In nucleotides, the CDR3 is TGTGCCAGCAGCTTAGGGACGTTTTATGGCTACACCTTC. Its translation is CASSLGTFYGYTF.